This T cell receptor (beta chain) came from a study of T-cell reconstitution after alpha-beta-depleted transplantation in children. Unique molecular identifiers were used to barcode this TCRbeta library. TCRdb analysed the PCR reads with MiXCR anew, one entry per CDR3 protein. The data show approximately 1,000,000 distinct CDR3 sequences, around 30% seen once. Findings and caveats of the study: Several hundred expanded graft clones reportedly gave rise to the alpha-beta T cells present about two months after transplant. Elevated TCRbeta diversity at day 60 was traced, in some patients, to surviving recipient T cells and thymic progenitors.

The CDR3 has 13 residues. Between the trimmed V and J ends, which lost 0 bases and 6 bases, there was a span of 7 bases. Germline V gene data show CDR1 as MGHRA and CDR2 as YSYEKL. This clonotype was picked up many times. As yet, its antigen is unknown. Material: PBMCs, mostly from graft donor cells, obtained 360 days after TCRalphabeta/CD19-depleted stem cell transplant. The chain recombines TRBV4-1 with TRBJ2-3, with D possibly TRBD2 on 6 matching bases. The clonotype was recovered from a boy under two years old who had a stem cell transplant for SCID, so the T cells may come from the graft donor. CDR3: CASSQDRGDTQYF. DNA of the CDR3: TGCGCCAGCAGCCAAGATCGGGGGGATACGCAGTATTTT.